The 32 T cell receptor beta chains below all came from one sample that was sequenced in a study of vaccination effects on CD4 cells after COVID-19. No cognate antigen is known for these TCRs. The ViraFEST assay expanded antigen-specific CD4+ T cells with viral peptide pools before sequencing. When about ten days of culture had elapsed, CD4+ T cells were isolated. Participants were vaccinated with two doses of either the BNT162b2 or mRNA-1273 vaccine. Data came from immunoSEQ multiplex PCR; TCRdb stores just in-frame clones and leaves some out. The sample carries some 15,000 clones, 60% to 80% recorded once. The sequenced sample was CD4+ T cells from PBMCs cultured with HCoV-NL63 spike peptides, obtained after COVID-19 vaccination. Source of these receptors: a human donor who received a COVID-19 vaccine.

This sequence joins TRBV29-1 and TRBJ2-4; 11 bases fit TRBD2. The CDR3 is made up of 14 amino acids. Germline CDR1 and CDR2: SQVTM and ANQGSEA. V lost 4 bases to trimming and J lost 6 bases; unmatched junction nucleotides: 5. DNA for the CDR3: TGCAGCGTTGCCCTAGCGGGAGGAATAAACATTCAGTACTTC. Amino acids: CSVALAGGINIQYF.

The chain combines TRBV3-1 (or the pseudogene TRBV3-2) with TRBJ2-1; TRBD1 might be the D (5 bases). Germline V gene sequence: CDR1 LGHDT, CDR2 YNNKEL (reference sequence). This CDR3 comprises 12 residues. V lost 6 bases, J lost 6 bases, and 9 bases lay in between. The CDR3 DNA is TGTGCCAGCAGTCGCCAGGGCAATGAGCAGTTCTTC. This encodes CASSRQGNEQFF.

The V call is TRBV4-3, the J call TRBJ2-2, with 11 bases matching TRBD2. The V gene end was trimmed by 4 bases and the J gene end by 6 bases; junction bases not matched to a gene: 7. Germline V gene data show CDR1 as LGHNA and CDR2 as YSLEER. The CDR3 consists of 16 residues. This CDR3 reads CASSLKISGGAGELFF. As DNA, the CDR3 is TGCGCCAGCAGCCTAAAGATTAGCGGGGGGGCCGGGGAGCTGTTTTTT.

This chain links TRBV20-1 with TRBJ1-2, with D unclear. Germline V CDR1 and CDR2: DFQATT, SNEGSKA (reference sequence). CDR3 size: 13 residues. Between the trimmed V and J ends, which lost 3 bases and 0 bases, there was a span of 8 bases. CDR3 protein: CSASEQSNYGYTF. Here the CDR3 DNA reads TGCAGTGCTAGTGAGCAGTCTAACTATGGCTACACCTTC.

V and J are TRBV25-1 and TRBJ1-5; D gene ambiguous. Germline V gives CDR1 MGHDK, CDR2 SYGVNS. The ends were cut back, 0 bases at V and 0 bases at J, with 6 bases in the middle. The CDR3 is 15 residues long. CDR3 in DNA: TGTGCCAGCAGTGAATATCCCAATAGCAATCAGCCCCAGCATTTT. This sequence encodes CASSEYPNSNQPQHF.

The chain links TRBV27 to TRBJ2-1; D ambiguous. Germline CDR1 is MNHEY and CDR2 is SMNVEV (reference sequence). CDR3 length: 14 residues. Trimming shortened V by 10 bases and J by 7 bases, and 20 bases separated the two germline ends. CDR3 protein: CATRWGIPNNEQFF. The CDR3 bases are TGTGCCACCCGGTGGGGTATCCCGAATAATGAGCAGTTCTTC.

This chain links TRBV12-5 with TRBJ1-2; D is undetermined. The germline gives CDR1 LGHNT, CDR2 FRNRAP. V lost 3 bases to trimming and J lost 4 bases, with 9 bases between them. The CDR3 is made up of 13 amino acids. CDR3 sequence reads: CASGLALGYGYTF. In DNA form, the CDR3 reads TGTGCTAGTGGTTTAGCCCTCGGCTATGGCTACACCTTC.

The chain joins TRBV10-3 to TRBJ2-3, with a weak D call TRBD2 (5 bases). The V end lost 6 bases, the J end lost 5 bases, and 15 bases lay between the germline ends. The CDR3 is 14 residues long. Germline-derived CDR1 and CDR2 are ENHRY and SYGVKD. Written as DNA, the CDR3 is TGTGCCATCAGGGGTAGCGTCAAATTAGATACGCAGTATTTT. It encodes CAIRGSVKLDTQYF.

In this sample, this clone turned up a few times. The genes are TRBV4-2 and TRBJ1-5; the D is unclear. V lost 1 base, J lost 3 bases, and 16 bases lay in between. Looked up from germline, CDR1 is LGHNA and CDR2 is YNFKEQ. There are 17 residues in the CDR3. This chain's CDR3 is CASSQVARGVSNQPQHF. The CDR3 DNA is TGTGCCAGCAGCCAAGTCGCACGTGGTGTGTCCAATCAGCCCCAGCATTTT.

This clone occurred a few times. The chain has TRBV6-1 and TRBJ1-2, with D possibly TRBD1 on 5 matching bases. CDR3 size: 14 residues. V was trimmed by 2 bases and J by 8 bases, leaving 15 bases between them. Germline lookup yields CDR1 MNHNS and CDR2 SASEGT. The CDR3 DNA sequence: TGTGCCAGCAGTGAAAGGGTCAGAGGGGTAGGCTACACCTTC. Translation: CASSERVRGVGYTF.

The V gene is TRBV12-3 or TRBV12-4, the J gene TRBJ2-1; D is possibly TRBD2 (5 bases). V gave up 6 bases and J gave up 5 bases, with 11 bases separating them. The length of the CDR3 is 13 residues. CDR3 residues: CASSVTINNEQFF. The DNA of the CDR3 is TGTGCCAGCAGCGTGACTATAAACAATGAGCAGTTCTTC.

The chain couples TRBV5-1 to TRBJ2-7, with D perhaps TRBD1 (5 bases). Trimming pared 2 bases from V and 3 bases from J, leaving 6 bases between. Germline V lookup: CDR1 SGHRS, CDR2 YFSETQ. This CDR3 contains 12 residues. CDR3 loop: CASSLRGYEQYF. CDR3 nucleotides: TGCGCCAGCAGCTTAAGGGGCTACGAGCAGTACTTC. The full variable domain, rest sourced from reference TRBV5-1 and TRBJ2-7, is KAGVTQTPRYLIKTRGQQVTLSCSPISGHRSVSWYQQTPGQGLQFLFEYFSETQRNKGNFPGRFSGRQFSNSRSEMNVSTLELGDSALYLCASSLRGYEQYFGPGTRLTVT.

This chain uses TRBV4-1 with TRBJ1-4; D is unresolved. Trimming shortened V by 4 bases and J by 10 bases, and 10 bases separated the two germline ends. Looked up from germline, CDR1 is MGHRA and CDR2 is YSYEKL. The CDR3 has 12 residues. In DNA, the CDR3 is TGCGCCAGCAGCCCTCCCCGGGGAAAACTGTTTTTT. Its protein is CASSPPRGKLFF.

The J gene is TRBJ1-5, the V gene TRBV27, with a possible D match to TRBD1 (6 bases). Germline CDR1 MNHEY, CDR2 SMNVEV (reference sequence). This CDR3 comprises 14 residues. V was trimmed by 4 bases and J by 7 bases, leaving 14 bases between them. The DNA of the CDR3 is TGTGCCAGCAGTTCCAACAGGGAGCGGCAGCCCCAGCATTTT. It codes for CASSSNRERQPQHF.

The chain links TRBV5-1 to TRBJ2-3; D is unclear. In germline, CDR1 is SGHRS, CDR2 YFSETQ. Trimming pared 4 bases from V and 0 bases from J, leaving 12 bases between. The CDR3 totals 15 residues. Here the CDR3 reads CASSLRTPSTDTQYF. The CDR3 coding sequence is TGCGCCAGCAGCCTTAGGACCCCTAGCACAGATACGCAGTATTTT.

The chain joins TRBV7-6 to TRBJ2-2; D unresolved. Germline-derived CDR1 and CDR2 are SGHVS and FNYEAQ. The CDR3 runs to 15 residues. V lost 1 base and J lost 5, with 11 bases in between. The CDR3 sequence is CASSLGQQTTGELFF. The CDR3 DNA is TGTGCCAGCAGCTTAGGGCAGCAAACTACCGGGGAGCTGTTTTTT.

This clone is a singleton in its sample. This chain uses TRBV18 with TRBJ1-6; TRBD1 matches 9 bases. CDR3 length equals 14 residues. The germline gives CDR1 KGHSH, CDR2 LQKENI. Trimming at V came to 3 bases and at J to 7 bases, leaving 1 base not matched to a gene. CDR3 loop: CASSPGQGNSPLHF. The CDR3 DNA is TGTGCCAGCTCACCGGGACAGGGAAATTCACCCCTCCACTTT. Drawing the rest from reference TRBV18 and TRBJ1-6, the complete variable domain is NAGVMQNPRHLVRRRGQEARLRCSPMKGHSHVYWYRQLPEEGLKFMVYLQKENIIDESGMPKERFSAEFPKEGPSILRIQQVVRGDSAAYFCASSPGQGNSPLHFGNGTRLTVT.

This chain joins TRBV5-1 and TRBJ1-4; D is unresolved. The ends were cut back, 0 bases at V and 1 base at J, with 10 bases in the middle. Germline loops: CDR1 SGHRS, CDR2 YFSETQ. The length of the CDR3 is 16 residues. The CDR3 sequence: CASSLGPVQTNEKLFF. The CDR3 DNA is TGCGCCAGCAGCTTGGGTCCGGTTCAAACTAATGAAAAACTGTTTTTT.

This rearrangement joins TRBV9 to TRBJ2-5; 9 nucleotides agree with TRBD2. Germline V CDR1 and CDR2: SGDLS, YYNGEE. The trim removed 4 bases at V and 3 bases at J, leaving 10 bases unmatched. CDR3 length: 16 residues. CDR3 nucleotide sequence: TGTGCCAGCAGCACTCGGCCCAGCGGGGGGAAAGAGACCCAGTACTTC. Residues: CASSTRPSGGKETQYF.

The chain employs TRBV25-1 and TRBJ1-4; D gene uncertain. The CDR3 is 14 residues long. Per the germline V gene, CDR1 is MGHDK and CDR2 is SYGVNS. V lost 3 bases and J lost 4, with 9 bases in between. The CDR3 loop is CASSDQPNNEKLFF. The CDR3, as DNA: TGTGCCAGCAGTGATCAGCCCAATAATGAAAAACTGTTTTTT. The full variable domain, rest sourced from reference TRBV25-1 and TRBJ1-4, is EADIYQTPRYLVIGTGKKITLECSQTMGHDKMYWYQQDPGMELHLIHYSYGVNSTEKGDLSSESTVSRIRTEHFPLTLESARPSHTSQYLCASSDQPNNEKLFFGSGTQLSVL.

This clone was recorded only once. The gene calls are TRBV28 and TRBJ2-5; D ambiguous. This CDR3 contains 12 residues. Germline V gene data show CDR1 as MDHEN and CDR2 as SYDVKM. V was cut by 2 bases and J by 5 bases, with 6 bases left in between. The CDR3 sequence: CASSLRAETQYF. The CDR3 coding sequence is TGTGCCAGCAGTTTAAGGGCGGAGACCCAGTACTTC.

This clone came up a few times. The CDR3 sequence is CASSLAPQGTIYF. The CDR3 DNA is TGTGCCAGCAGCTTGGCCCCCCAGGGTACCATATATTTT. V and J are TRBV5-6 and TRBJ1-3; tentatively, D is TRBD1 (5 bases). The CDR3 length is 13 residues. CDR1 is SGHDT, CDR2 YYEEEE, per germline. Trimming took off 0 bases at V and 10 bases at J, with 11 bases between the two ends.

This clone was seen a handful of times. The CDR3 nucleotides are TGCGCCAGCAGCTCCGACGGGGGTACTACCTACGAGCAGTACTTC. Amino acid sequence: CASSSDGGTTYEQYF. This chain joins TRBV5-1 and TRBJ2-7, with D possibly matching TRBD2 (6 bases). With 3 bases removed from V and 2 bases from J, the gap between germline ends came to 15 bases. The germline gives CDR1 SGHRS, CDR2 YFSETQ. CDR3 length equals 15 residues.

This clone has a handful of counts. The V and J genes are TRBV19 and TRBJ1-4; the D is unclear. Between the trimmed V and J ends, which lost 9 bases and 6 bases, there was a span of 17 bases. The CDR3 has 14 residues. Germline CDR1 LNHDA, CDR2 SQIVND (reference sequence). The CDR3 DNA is TGTGCCAGGGAGATCATACGGCTGGATGAAAAACTGTTTTTT. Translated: CAREIIRLDEKLFF.

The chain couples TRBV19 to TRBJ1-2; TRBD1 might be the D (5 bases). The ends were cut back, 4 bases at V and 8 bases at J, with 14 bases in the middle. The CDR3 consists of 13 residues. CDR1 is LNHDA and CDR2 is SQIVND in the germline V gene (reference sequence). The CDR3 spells CASSTGTKGGYTF. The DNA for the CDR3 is TGTGCCAGTAGTACCGGGACTAAAGGCGGCTACACCTTC. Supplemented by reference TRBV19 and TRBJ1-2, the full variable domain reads DGGITQSPKYLFRKEGQNVTLSCEQNLNHDAMYWYRQDPGQGLRLIYYSQIVNDFQKGDIAEGYSVSREKKESFPLTVTSAQKNPTAFYLCASSTGTKGGYTFGSGTRLTVV.

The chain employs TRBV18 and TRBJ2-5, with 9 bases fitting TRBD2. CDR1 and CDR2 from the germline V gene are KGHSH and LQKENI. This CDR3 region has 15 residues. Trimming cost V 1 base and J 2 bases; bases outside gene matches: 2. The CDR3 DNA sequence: TGTGCCAGCTCACCACAGCGGGGGGATCAAGAGACCCAGTACTTC. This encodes CASSPQRGDQETQYF.

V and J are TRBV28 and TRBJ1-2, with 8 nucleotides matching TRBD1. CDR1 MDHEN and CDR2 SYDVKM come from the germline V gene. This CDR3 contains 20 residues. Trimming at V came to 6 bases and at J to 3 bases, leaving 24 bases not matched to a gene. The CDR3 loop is CASSGAGGRRGVVIYYGYTF. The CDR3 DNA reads TGTGCCAGCAGCGGAGCAGGGGGCAGAAGAGGGGTCGTTATCTACTATGGCTACACCTTC.

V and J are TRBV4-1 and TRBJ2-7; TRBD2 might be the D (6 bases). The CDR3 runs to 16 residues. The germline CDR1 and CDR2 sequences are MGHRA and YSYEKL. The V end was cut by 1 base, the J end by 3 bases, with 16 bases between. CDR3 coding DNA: TGCGCCAGCAGCCAAGCCCCCGGGACTTCAGGCTACGAGCAGTACTTC. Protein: CASSQAPGTSGYEQYF.

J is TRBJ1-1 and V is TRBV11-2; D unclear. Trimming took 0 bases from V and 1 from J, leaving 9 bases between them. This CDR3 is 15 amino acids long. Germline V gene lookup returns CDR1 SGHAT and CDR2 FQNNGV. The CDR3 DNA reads TGTGCCAGCAGCTTAGATCCAAGCTCGAACACTGAAGCTTTCTTT. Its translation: CASSLDPSSNTEAFF. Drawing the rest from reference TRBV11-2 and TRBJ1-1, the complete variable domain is EAGVAQSPRYKIIEKRQSVAFWCNPISGHATLYWYQQILGQGPKLLIQFQNNGVVDDSQLPKDRFSAERLKGVDSTLKIQPAKLEDSAVYLCASSLDPSSNTEAFFGQGTRLTVV.

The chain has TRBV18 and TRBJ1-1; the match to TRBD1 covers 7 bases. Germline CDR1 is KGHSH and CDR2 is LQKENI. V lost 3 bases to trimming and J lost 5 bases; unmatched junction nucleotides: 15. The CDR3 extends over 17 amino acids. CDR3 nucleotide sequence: TGTGCCAGCTCACCTGTCGCCCCGACAGGGACGGGAACTGAAGCTTTCTTT. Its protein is CASSPVAPTGTGTEAFF.

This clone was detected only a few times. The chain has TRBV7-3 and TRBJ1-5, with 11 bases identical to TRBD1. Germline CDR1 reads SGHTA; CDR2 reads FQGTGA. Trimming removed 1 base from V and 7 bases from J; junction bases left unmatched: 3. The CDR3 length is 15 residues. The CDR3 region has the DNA TGTGCCAGCAGCTTAAGGGGGACAGGGGGACAGCCCCAGCATTTT. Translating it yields CASSLRGTGGQPQHF.

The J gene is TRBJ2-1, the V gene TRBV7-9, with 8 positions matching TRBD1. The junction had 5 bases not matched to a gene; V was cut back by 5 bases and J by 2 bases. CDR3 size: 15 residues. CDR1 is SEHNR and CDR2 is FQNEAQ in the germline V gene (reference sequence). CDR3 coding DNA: TGTGCCAGCAGCCCGACAGGGGAACCCTACAATGAGCAGTTCTTC. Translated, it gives CASSPTGEPYNEQFF.